This T cell receptor (beta chain) was captured in a study of T cells after yellow fever vaccination. Study results and limitations: Most clones from primary vaccination resurfaced after the booster (approximately 95% CD4, 88% CD8). On re-exposure, the response was weaker but peaked faster, at day 5 versus 15.

This clonotype is categorized as medium-sized. The germline V and J ends were trimmed by 0 bases and 1 base, with 10 bases remaining between them. The germline gives CDR1 SGHAT, CDR2 FQDESV (reference sequence). This CDR3 contains 16 residues. The 5'RACE template-switching step produced TCR cDNA and added a universal primer site and UMIs. TCRdb recomputed calls from the 5' RACE reads with MiXCR, one row per CDR3 protein. Of more than 75,000 distinct CDR3 sequences listed, under 9% are singletons. The sequencing used CD8+ T cells not binding an NS4B(214-222) dextramer, sorted from PBMCs, collected roughly 15 days after the first yellow fever vaccination. The TCR was taken from a young man who received the YFV17D yellow fever vaccine. This chain connects TRBV11-1 to TRBJ2-1; maybe TRBD1 (7 bases). The CDR3 DNA follows: TGTGCCAGCAGCTTAGCGTCAGGGGGGTCCTACAATGAGCAGTTCTTC. Translating it yields CASSLASGGSYNEQFF.